This T cell receptor (beta chain) was found in a study of CD8 T cells in Susac syndrome (dated by TCRdb to about 2019). Concerning the study at large: The study used repertoire sequencing to test whether antigen drove CD8+ T cell activation and differentiation in Susac syndrome.

RNA was extracted with the RNeasy kit and about 0.45 to 1 ug was reverse transcribed using random hexamers. TCR beta CDR3 regions were amplified with the immunoSEQ multiplex PCR assay covering 54 Vbeta and 13 Jbeta segments. Bias from PCR amplification was corrected by using a synthetic template baseline for primer optimization and for computational correction. The original methods were these. Reads were annotated to V, D and J genes per IMGT and analyzed with immunoSEQ Analyzer, keeping only productive sequences. Clonality was calculated as one minus the Shannon entropy normalized by log2 of the number of productive unique sequences. For each patient and control, public and private clones were evaluated within the 100 most prevalent clones. Clones were defined as Susac-specific when absent from the healthy and MS cohorts, from fewer than 1,300 published viral clones and from other ImmuneACCESS disease sequences. Through fastp at Q25 and MiXCR, TCRdb rebuilt clones from the public reads, retaining in-frame beta chains. Rows merge per CDR3 protein into single entries with the most common DNA and genes. The V and J calls were determined by TCRdb, not by the authors. This sample has approximately 100,000 distinct CDR3 sequences in its table, and 92% of those were observed once. Clones ranked in the top ten supply less than 0.15% of the sample.

High-throughput TCR beta sequencing profiled peripheral blood CD8+ and CD4+ T cells from healthy donors, Susac syndrome patients and multiple sclerosis patients. Healthy donors were included as age- and sex-matched controls. Bulk CD8+ and CD4+ T cells were purified by magnetic negative isolation, whereas CD8+ TEMRA cells were enriched by FACS. Blood was collected in EDTA tubes and processed within 24 hours, with PBMCs isolated through density gradient centrifugation. PBMCs intended for TCR sequencing were frozen in liquid nitrogen and were later thawed in a 37 degrees C water bath. The sorted or isolated CD4+, CD8+ and CD8+ TEMRA cells reached a purity of at least 90%. Including the terminal cysteine and phenylalanine, the CDR3 comprises 15 residues. Only the CDR3 portion is preserved as DNA: 45 bases, with reading frame beginning at the first base. V is cut by 0 bases and J by 7 bases, and the space between the germline ends is 15 bases. For CDR1 and CDR2, the germline V gene lists SGHDN and FVKESK.

Broad study findings and their caveats: The number of individuals in the TCR sequencing and HLA analysis was acknowledged as relatively small.

As regards this clonotype: The specificity of this receptor is unknown. No base quality information exists; no much larger clone differs at one position.

Sequencing input: CD4+ T cells from PBMCs. Recombination connected TRBV14 to TRBJ1-1; the best D guess is TRBD1, with 5 bases matching. The origin of this receptor is a human donor in good health. The CDR3 is CASSQDPPGFGEAFF. The DNA reads as follows: TGTGCCAGCAGCCAAGATCCACCAGGGTTCGGTGAAGCTTTCTTT.